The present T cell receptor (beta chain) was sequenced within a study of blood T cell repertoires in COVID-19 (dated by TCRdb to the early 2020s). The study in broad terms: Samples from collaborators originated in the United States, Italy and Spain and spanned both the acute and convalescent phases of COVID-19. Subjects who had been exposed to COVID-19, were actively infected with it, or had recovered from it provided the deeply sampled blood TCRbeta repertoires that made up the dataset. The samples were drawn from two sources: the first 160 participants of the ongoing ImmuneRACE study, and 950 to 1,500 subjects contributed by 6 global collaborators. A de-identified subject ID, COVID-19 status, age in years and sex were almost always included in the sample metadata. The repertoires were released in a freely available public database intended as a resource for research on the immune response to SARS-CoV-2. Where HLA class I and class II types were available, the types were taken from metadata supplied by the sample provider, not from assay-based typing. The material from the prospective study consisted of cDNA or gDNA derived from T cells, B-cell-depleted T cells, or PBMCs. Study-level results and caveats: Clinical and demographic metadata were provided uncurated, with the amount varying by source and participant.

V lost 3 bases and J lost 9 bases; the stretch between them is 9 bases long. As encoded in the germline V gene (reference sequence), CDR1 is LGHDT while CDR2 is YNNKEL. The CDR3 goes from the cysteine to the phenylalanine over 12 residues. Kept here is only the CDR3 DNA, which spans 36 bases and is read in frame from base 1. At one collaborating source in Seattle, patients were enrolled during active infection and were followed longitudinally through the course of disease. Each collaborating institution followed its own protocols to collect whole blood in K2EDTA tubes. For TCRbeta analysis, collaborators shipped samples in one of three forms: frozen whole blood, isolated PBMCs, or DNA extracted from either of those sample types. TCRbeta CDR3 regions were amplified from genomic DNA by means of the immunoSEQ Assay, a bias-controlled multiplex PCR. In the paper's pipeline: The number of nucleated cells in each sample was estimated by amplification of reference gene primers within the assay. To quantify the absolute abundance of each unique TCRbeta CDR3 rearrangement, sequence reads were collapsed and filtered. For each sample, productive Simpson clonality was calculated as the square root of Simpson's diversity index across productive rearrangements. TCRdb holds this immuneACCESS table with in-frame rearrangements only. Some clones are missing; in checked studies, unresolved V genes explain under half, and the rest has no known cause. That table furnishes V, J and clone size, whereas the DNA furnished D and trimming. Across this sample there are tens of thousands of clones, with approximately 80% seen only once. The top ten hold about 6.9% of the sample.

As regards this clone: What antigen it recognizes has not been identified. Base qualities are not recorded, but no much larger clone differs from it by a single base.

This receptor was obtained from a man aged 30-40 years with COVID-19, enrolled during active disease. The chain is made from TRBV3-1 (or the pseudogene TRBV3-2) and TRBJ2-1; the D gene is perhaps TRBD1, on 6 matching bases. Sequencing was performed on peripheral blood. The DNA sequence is TGTGCCAGCAGCCAGACAGGATCTGAGCAGTTCTTC. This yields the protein CASSQTGSEQFF.